This entry lists 13 T cell receptor beta chains sequenced from one sample in a study of regulatory dendritic cells for organ transplantation. The repertoire was sequenced with immunoSEQ multiplex PCR; TCRdb's copy has only in-frame clones and lacks some. The sample consists of over 9,000 clones, roughly two thirds of them appearing once. The sample taken for sequencing was memory CD8+ T cells from blood. Subset defined: CD45RO+ memory T cells. These receptors originate from a human donor in good health.

The chain couples TRBV6-5 to TRBJ1-2; no clear D gene. The CDR3 extends over 10 amino acids. V lost 7 bases to trimming and J lost 8 bases, with 8 bases between them. Per germline, CDR1 MNHEY and CDR2 SVGAGI. In nucleotides, the CDR3 is TGTGCCAGCAAGGGCCAGGGCTACACCTTC. It translates to CASKGQGYTF.

This clone was counted between two and nine times. The chain has TRBV20-1 and TRBJ1-1, with D uncertain. Trimming pared 6 bases from V and 7 bases from J, leaving 9 bases between. Germline lookup yields CDR1 DFQATT and CDR2 SNEGSKA (reference sequence). The CDR3 loop spans 10 amino acids. The CDR3 sequence: CSAMGSEAFF. The CDR3 region has the DNA TGCAGTGCAATGGGTAGTGAAGCTTTCTTT.

The sample holds a few counts of this clone. The chain recombines TRBV28 with TRBJ2-7; the D is unclear. There are 14 residues in the CDR3. V was trimmed by 2 bases and J by 2 bases, leaving 10 bases between them. The germline V gene has CDR1 MDHEN and CDR2 SYDVKM. This CDR3 is CASSLPSTTYEQYF. The CDR3 DNA sequence: TGTGCCAGCAGTTTACCGTCCACAACCTACGAGCAGTACTTC.

About this clone: Germline and junction disagree at one end, which may indicate a read error. This CDR3 is CASCFLAGTDTQYF. The CDR3 DNA sequence: TGTGCCAGCTGTTTTCTAGCGGGGACAGATACGCAGTATTTT. The chain couples TRBV28 to TRBJ2-3, with 9 bases aligning to TRBD2. CDR3 length: 14 amino acids. The V gene's germline CDR1 is MDHEN and CDR2 SYDVKM.

The J gene is TRBJ2-5, the V gene TRBV10-2; TRBD1 aligns across 10 bases. With V trimmed by 3 bases and J by 5 bases, 6 bases remained unmatched. The CDR3 length is 15 residues. Per germline, CDR1 WSHSY and CDR2 SAAADI. The CDR3 nucleotides are TGCGCCAGCAGTGATCAGGACAGGGGGGAGGAGACCCAGTACTTC. Amino acid sequence: CASSDQDRGEETQYF.

This rearrangement joins TRBV21-1 to TRBJ2-5; the DNA was not used to check the table's D call, TRBD2. TRBV21-1 is termed a pseudogene. The CDR3 loop spans 14 amino acids. The CDR3 DNA reads TGTGCCAGCAGCACTCGCGACTCCATGGAGACCCAGTACTTC. It encodes CASSTRDSMETQYF.

The genes are TRBV27 and TRBJ2-7; possibly TRBD1 or TRBD2 for D (5 bases each). The CDR3 loop spans 13 amino acids. The V gene lost 4 bases and the J gene lost 2 bases, with 9 bases spanning the gap. Germline assignment: CDR1 MNHEY and CDR2 SMNVEV (reference sequence). The CDR3 sequence is CASSWGPAYEQYF. The CDR3 coding sequence is TGTGCCAGCAGTTGGGGACCTGCCTACGAGCAGTACTTC.

The table lists this clone with a few counts. The rearrangement uses TRBV6-1 and TRBJ1-5; the match to TRBD1 covers 8 bases. Germline CDR1 and CDR2: MNHNS and SASEGT. The CDR3 sequence is 14 residues long. The V segment lost 5 bases and the J segment 6 bases; nucleotides outside the gene matches: 6. The CDR3 DNA reads as TGTGCCAGCAGTCCGGGACAGGAGGCTCAGCCCCAGCATTTT. Its protein product is CASSPGQEAQPQHF.

The CDR3, as DNA: TGTGCCAGCAGTTTTGGGGGGACAGGGAGGACAGGGGCCAACGTCCTGACTTTC. This translates into CASSFGGTGRTGANVLTF. This chain links TRBV27 with TRBJ2-6, with TRBD1 identical over 9 bases. V dropped 3 bases and J dropped 4; count of bases not matched to a gene: 10. The CDR3 is 18 amino acids. Germline V lookup: CDR1 MNHEY, CDR2 SMNVEV (reference sequence). Full variable domain (outside the CDR3, taken from reference TRBV27 and TRBJ2-6): EAQVTQNPRYLITVTGKKLTVTCSQNMNHEYMSWYRQDPGLGLRQIYYSMNVEVTDKGDVPEGYKVSRKEKRNFPLILESPSPNQTSLYFCASSFGGTGRTGANVLTFGAGSRLTVL.

The chain combines TRBV30 with TRBJ1-2; 7 nucleotides match TRBD1. The CDR3 consists of 12 residues. The V gene end was trimmed by 5 bases and the J gene end by 8 bases; junction bases not matched to a gene: 8. CDR1 is GTSNPN and CDR2 is SVGIG in the germline V gene (reference sequence). The CDR3 sequence: CAWGTVGFGYTF. For the CDR3, the DNA is TGTGCCTGGGGGACAGTGGGTTTCGGCTACACCTTC.

The J gene is TRBJ2-3, the V gene TRBV12-5; D gene unclear. V was trimmed by 6 bases and J by 9 bases, leaving 4 bases between them. CDR1 is LGHNT, CDR2 FRNRAP, per germline. The CDR3 extends over 9 amino acids. The CDR3 is CASGDTQYF. CDR3 nucleotides: TGTGCTAGTGGGGACACGCAGTATTTT.

V is TRBV28 and J is TRBJ2-1; no firm D call. This CDR3 has 11 amino acids. The V end was cut by 10 bases, the J end by 9 bases, with 13 bases between. Germline V gene data show CDR1 as MDHEN and CDR2 as SYDVKM. CDR3 DNA sequence: TGTGCCACCTTAAAGTCAGGTGAGCAGTTCTTC. It codes for CATLKSGEQFF.

This clone was detected only once. This rearrangement joins TRBV15 to TRBJ2-5; D gene uncertain. The CDR3 is 13 residues long. Germline assignment: CDR1 LNHNV and CDR2 YYDKDF (reference sequence). Trimming left V 0 bases short and J 5 bases short, with 7 bases between. The CDR3 coding sequence is TGTGCCACCAGCAGAGATTTGGCCGAGACCCAGTACTTC. The encoded protein is CATSRDLAETQYF.